The clone carrying this TCR beta chain was seen a few times. Its antigen is unidentified. A sample-barcoded 5' primer and a J-beta primer mix were used in a second PCR of roughly 6 to 11 cycles. Each cDNA molecule was tagged by a template-switch adaptor that had 12 random nucleotides. TCRdb reanalysed the 5' RACE reads using MiXCR and keeps one entry per CDR3 protein. The profile shows over 1.5 million distinct CDR3 sequences, approximately 50% of them singletons. Healthy Caucasian individuals from Russia aged roughly 6 to 90 were enrolled as donors. Total RNA amounts of at least 5 micrograms were extracted per sample. The sample is drawn from a study of blood T cells in healthy people across ages. Study-wide results and caveats: Naive T cell percentage strongly correlated with TCR beta diversity.

The CDR3 contains 16 residues. The V gene end was trimmed by 4 bases and the J gene end by 2 bases; junction bases not matched to a gene: 3. Germline V lookup: CDR1 SNHLY, CDR2 FYNNEI. The receptor comes from a woman in her thirties or forties in good health. The source material was blood. The chain recombines TRBV2 with TRBJ2-3, with 13 bases aligning to TRBD2. In nucleotides, the CDR3 is TGTGCCAGCAGTGGGGGACTAGCGGGGTTCACAGATACGCAGTATTTT. Its protein is CASSGGLAGFTDTQYF.